Reported below is one T cell receptor (beta chain). The entry originates in a study of cytomegalovirus exposure and HLA in healthy donors. Researchers ran the PCR with 60 Vbeta and 13 Jbeta primers. Assay used: immunoSEQ multiplex PCR; TCRdb lists only in-frame clones, some missing. This sample carries around 100,000 clones, roughly 78% of them seen once, and the ten largest clones take around 3.1%. This CDR3 comprises 17 residues. CDR1 LNHNV and CDR2 YYDKDF come from the germline V gene (reference sequence). V shed 0 bases and J 7 bases; nucleotides not matched to a gene: 11. This TCR derives from a woman in her 40s in good health and CMV-seronegative. The rearrangement links TRBV15 to TRBJ2-1, with 8 bases identical to TRBD2. Sequenced sample: PBMCs. In DNA, the CDR3 is TGTGCCACCAGCAGAGATCTACTCGGGGGGGCCGGGAATGAGCAGTTCTTC. Its protein is CATSRDLLGGAGNEQFF.